This T cell receptor beta chain was obtained from a study of blood T cells in healthy people across ages. Using a J-beta primer mix together with a sample-barcoded 5' primer, a second PCR was run for roughly 6 to 12 cycles. TCRdb used MiXCR to reprocess the 5' RACE reads, holding one entry per CDR3 protein. Here the sample spans about 1,400,000 distinct CDR3 sequences, 55% to 75% being singletons. Comment on this clonotype: Its antigen is not identified.

The V gene's germline CDR1 is MNHEY and CDR2 SMNVEV (reference sequence). V gave up 5 bases and J gave up 4 bases, with 8 bases separating them. CDR3 length: 13 amino acids. Overall study findings and caveats: Estimates of diversity drawn from one million T cells were considered underestimates.

The receptor was derived from a man between 18 and 29 years old in good health. Sample: blood. The V call is TRBV27, the J call TRBJ1-4; D gene ambiguous. CDR3 loop: CASSKRFNEKLFF. The CDR3 DNA is TGTGCCAGCAGTAAACGGTTTAATGAAAAACTGTTTTTT.